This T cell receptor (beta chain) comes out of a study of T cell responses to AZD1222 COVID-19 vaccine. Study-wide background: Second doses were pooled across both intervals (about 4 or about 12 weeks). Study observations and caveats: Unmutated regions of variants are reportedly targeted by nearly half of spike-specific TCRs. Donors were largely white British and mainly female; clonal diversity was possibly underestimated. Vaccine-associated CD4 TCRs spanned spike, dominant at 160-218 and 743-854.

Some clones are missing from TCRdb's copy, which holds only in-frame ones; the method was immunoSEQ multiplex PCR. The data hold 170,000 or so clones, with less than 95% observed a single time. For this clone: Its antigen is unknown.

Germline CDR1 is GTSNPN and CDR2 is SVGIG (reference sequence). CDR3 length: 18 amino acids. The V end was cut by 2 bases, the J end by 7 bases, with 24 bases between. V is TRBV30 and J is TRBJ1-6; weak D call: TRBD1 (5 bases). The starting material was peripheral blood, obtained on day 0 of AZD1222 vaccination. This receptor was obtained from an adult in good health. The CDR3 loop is CAWSSHRSSGVPNSPLHF. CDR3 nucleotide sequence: TGTGCCTGGAGTTCCCACAGGTCCTCCGGAGTACCCAATTCACCCCTCCACTTT.